This TCR beta chain was obtained from a study of T cells in Graves' hyperthyroidism and ophthalmopathy. Study results and caveats: A model of 13 V-J pairs discriminated ophthalmopathy from stable hyperthyroidism.

About this clonotype: Its specificity is not known.

Uncontrolled infections, other autoimmune diseases, pregnancy or lactation led to exclusion of patients. Thyroid ultrasound and orbital computed tomography, with clinical symptoms and serum thyroxine and TRAb, informed diagnoses. Authors of the study amplified TCR beta CDR3 regions from RNA transcripts. TCR CDR3 regions were first amplified by RT-PCR with HTBI primers. TCRdb reanalysed the multiplex PCR reads using MiXCR and keeps one entry per CDR3 protein. The data show over 500,000 distinct CDR3 sequences, 15% to 20% seen once. The clonotype was recovered from a woman between 25 and 40 years old with Graves' ophthalmopathy. Sequencing input: blood.

CDR3 residues: CASSEQAGANVLTF. The CDR3 nucleotides are TGTGCCAGCAGTGAGCAGGCTGGGGCCAACGTCCTGACTTTC. This chain joins TRBV6-1 and TRBJ2-6; D is undetermined. With 3 bases removed from V and 2 bases from J, the gap between germline ends came to 5 bases. From germline, CDR1 is MNHNS and CDR2 SASEGT. This CDR3 contains 14 residues.